The T cell receptor beta chain under discussion was sequenced for a study of beta chain features in type 1 diabetes. As regards this clone: Its antigen is still unknown.

Germline V gene lookup returns CDR1 SNHLY and CDR2 FYNNEI. The V end was cut by 5 bases, the J end by 0 bases, with 20 bases between. This CDR3 is built from 17 residues. Expressed TCRB transcripts were sequenced, since all the RNA that had been isolated was reverse transcribed. The assay was immunoSEQ multiplex PCR, and TCRdb's table has in-frame clones only and misses some. The table records hundreds of thousands of clones, 15% of them present only once. Overall study findings and caveats: Moderate yet significant TCRB CDR3 shortening was seen in Type 1 diabetes patients in all four CD4+ subsets.

The chain combines TRBV2 with TRBJ2-7; no clear D. This clonotype originated in a man between 18 and 29 years old with type 1 diabetes. The sample was naive CD4+ T cells from blood. The CDR3 here is CASSSNHNREPSYEQYF. As DNA, the CDR3 is TGTGCCAGCAGTTCCAACCATAACCGCGAACCCTCCTACGAGCAGTACTTC.